The following is a T cell receptor (beta chain) sequence with its context. What it binds is not known. Germline CDR1 is KGHSH and CDR2 is LQKENI. The ends were cut back, 6 bases at V and 0 bases at J, with 12 bases in the middle. This CDR3 region has 14 residues. These data come from a study of T-cell memory formation after mild COVID-19. Study-wide context: Among the donors, TCR clusters were largely specific to each donor. Overall study findings and caveats: Those CD4+ clones that contracted were mainly in CM and EM (CD8+ ones in EMRA). Clones shrinking between day 15 and 85 showed a balanced CD4/CD8 split, and those that grew later tilted toward CD4+.

Using constant-segment primers, 5'RACE produced TCR alpha and TCR beta cDNA libraries carrying sample barcodes and UMIs. MiXCR, applied by TCRdb to the 5' RACE reads, yields one record per CDR3 protein. The table has a few hundred thousand distinct CDR3 sequences, roughly 16% seen once. The origin of this receptor is a young man who had mild COVID-19 (a few samples of this study predate the infection). Cell type and time point are not known. The sample taken for sequencing was PBMCs or a T cell subset sorted from them (not recorded which). The genes are TRBV18 and TRBJ2-7, with no clear D. The chain's CDR3 is CASSPNYSSYEQYF. The CDR3 DNA sequence: TGTGCCAGCTCTCCGAATTATAGCTCCTACGAGCAGTACTTC.